This TCR beta chain was documented in a study of post-analysis software for immune sequencing data. The study, taken as a whole, reports: Comparison with controls showed significantly lower normalized Chao1 diversity in multiple sclerosis patients. The study found TRBV5-6, TRBV5-1 and TRBV20-1 among a few TRBV segments more frequent in patients than controls.

The sample holds many counts of this clonotype. No antigen is known for it. cDNA libraries of TCR beta carried unique molecular identifiers. The authors obtained roughly 550,000 cDNA molecules from roughly 1.1 to 9.2 million T cells. MiXCR, run by TCRdb on the PCR reads, gives a single entry per CDR3 protein. The profile covers about 570,000 distinct CDR3 sequences, with less than 40% appearing a single time and 4.5% to 7.5% taken by the ten largest. This CDR3 is 13 amino acids long. The V gene end was trimmed by 4 bases and the J gene end by 4 bases; junction bases not matched to a gene: 5. CDR1 and CDR2 from the germline V gene are SQVTM and ANQGSEA.

The rearrangement links TRBV29-1 to TRBJ2-5; 8 nucleotides line up with TRBD1. What was sequenced was blood. The receptor comes from a girl under 18 with multiple sclerosis. CDR3: CSVGHGTGETQYF. For the CDR3, the DNA is TGCAGCGTTGGACACGGGACAGGAGAGACCCAGTACTTC.